This TCR beta chain was sequenced in a study of regulatory T cells in long-lasting Graves disease. Time point reported: newly diagnosed GD, antithyroid drugs for less than 3 months. The TCR library was made from RNA extracted from PBMCs. This clonotype was detected ten times or more. Its antigen remains unidentified. CDR3 size: 15 residues. Trimming took 2 bases from V and 0 from J, leaving 11 bases between them. Germline V gene lookup returns CDR1 DFQATT and CDR2 SNEGSKA (reference sequence). CDR3-region Arm-PCR and iRepertoire HTBI primers produced the TCR beta libraries. TCRdb recomputed calls from the multiplex PCR reads with MiXCR, one row per CDR3 protein. The data show 450,000 to 600,000 distinct CDR3 sequences, with roughly 15% seen just once and approximately 12% held by the top ten. Study-wide results and limits: There was favoring of TRBV28, TRBJ1-2 and TRBJ2-5 in persistent disease.

These same records also appear under a second study, on T cells in Graves' hyperthyroidism and ophthalmopathy. That report notes: Using the HTBI primer set, a first-round RT-PCR was run on the TCR CDR3. Most thyroid clonotypes expanded above 0.001 were also detected in blood.

The TCR originated in a man aged 35-49 years with Graves disease. This chain links TRBV20-1 with TRBJ2-1; D is perhaps TRBD2 (5 bases). The sample here was peripheral blood mononuclear cells (PBMCs), taken at new diagnosis, from a patient treated with antithyroid drugs. CDR3 amino acids: CSARKADGSYNEQFF. The CDR3 bases are TGCAGTGCTAGAAAAGCGGACGGCTCCTACAATGAGCAGTTCTTC.